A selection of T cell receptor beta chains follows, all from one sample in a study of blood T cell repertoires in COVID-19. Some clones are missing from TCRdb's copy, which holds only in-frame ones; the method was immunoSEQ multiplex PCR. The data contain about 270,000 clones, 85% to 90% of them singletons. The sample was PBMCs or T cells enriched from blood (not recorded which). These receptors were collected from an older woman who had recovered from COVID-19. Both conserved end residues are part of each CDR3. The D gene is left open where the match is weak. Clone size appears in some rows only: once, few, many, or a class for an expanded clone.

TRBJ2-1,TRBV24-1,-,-,CATSGFSRQGSYNEQFF,TGTGCCACCAGTGGATTTTCGAGGCAGGGGTCCTACAATGAGCAGTTCTTC
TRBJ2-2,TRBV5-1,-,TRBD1,CASSQGQVYTGELFF,TGCGCCAGCAGCCAGGGACAGGTTTACACCGGGGAGCTGTTTTTT
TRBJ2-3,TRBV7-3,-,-,CASSSALRTDTQYF,TGTGCCAGCAGCTCAGCACTACGCACAGATACGCAGTATTTT
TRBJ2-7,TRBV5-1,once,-,CASRVAGGLIYEQYF,TGCGCCAGCAGGGTCGCCGGAGGGCTTATCTACGAGCAGTACTTC
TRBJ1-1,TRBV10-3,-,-,CAIRAQGENTEAFF,TGTGCCATCAGAGCTCAGGGCGAGAACACTGAAGCTTTCTTT
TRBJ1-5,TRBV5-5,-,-,CASSRGIVGRNSNQPQHF,TGTGCCAGCAGCCGTGGAATCGTGGGGAGAAATTCCAATCAGCCCCAGCATTTT
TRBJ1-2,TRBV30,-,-,CAWKRGLNYGYTF,TGTGCCTGGAAGAGGGGACTCAACTATGGCTACACCTTC
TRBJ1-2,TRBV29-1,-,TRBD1,CSVVRQGGGYTF,TGCAGCGTTGTAAGGCAGGGGGGCGGCTACACCTTC
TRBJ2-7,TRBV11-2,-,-,CASSLFASASYEQYF,TGTGCCAGCAGCTTATTTGCCAGCGCTTCCTACGAGCAGTACTTC
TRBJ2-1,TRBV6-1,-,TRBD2,CASSESGGASNEQFF,TGTGCCAGCAGTGAAAGCGGGGGGGCTTCCAATGAGCAGTTCTTC
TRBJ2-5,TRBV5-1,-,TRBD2,CASSGTSGFQETQYF,TGCGCCAGCAGCGGGACTAGCGGATTCCAAGAGACCCAGTACTTC
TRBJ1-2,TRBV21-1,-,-,CASSSRDRGRANYGYTF,TGTGCCAGCAGCTCCCGGGACAGGGGAAGAGCTAACTATGGCTACACCTTC
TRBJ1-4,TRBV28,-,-,CASSDPRGPETEKLFF,TGTGCCAGCAGTGACCCCAGGGGCCCGGAGACTGAAAAACTGTTTTTT
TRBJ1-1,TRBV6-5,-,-,CASSLQGLNTEAFF,TGTGCCAGCAGCCTACAGGGCCTGAACACTGAAGCTTTCTTT
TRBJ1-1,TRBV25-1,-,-,CASSEFGGLTEAFF,TGTGCCAGCAGTGAATTTGGAGGGCTCACTGAAGCTTTCTTT
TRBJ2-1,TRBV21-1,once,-,CASSKEVPSGSNEQFF,TGTGCCAGCAGCAAAGAGGTCCCTAGCGGGAGCAATGAGCAGTTCTTC
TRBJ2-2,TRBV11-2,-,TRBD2,CASSLVINSGSNTGELFF,TGTGCCAGCAGCTTAGTGATCAATAGCGGGAGCAACACCGGGGAGCTGTTTTTT
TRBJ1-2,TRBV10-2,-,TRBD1,CAVRTGDFLVYGYTF,TGCGCCGTTAGGACAGGGGATTTTTTAGTATATGGCTACACCTTC
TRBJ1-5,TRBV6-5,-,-,CASRGGGSNQPQHF,TGTGCCAGCCGAGGCGGGGGGAGCAATCAGCCCCAGCATTTT
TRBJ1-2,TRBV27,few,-,CASSRPGTLVDGYTF,TGTGCCAGCAGCCGACCCGGGACATTAGTTGATGGCTACACCTTC
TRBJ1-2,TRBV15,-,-,CATSRGGAVPGYTF,TGTGCCACCAGCAGAGGTGGGGCGGTCCCGGGCTACACCTTC
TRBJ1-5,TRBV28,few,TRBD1,CASIRGRGQPQHF,TGTGCCAGCATCAGGGGGCGCGGTCAGCCCCAGCATTTT
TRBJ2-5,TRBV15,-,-,CATSRPGSGETQYF,TGTGCCACCAGCAGACCGGGTTCCGGAGAGACCCAGTACTTC
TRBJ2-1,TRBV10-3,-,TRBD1,CATERDREDNEQFF,TGTGCCACGGAACGGGACAGGGAGGATAATGAGCAGTTCTTC
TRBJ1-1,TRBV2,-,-,CATAGGFEAFF,TGTGCCACCGCTGGAGGGTTTGAAGCTTTCTTT
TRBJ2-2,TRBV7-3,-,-,CASSLRPPPGGELFF,TGTGCCAGCAGCCTTCGTCCGCCGCCCGGCGGGGAGCTGTTTTTT
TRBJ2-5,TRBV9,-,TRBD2,CASRGLAGRKEETQYF,TGTGCCAGCAGAGGACTAGCGGGTCGTAAGGAAGAGACCCAGTACTTC
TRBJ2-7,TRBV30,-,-,CAWSPGHSYEQYF,TGTGCCTGGAGCCCGGGACATTCCTACGAGCAGTACTTC
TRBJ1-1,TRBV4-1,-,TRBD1,CASSLRTGLNSMNTEAFF,TGCGCCAGCAGCCTTCGGACAGGGCTAAACTCCATGAACACTGAAGCTTTCTTT
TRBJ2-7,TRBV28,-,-,CASSSTGFIPYEQYF,TGTGCCAGCAGTTCCACAGGTTTTATCCCCTACGAGCAGTACTTC
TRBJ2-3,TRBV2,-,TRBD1,CASSRRTGGTDTQYF,TGTGCCAGCAGTCGAAGGACAGGGGGGACAGATACGCAGTATTTT
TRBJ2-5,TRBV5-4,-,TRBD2,CASSPSGPASGGAVETQYF,TGTGCCAGCAGCCCCTCGGGTCCGGCGAGCGGGGGGGCCGTGGAGACCCAGTACTTC
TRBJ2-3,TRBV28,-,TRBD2,CASSFRLAGADTQYF,TGTGCCAGCAGTTTCAGACTAGCGGGAGCAGATACGCAGTATTTT
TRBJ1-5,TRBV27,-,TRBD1,CASSHIRDRVDQPQHF,TGTGCCAGCAGTCACATCCGGGACAGGGTCGATCAGCCCCAGCATTTT
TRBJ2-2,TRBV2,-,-,CASSESGELFF,TGTGCCAGCAGTGAATCAGGGGAGCTGTTTTTT
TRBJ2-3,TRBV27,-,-,CASSPGTRQGVDTQYF,TGTGCCAGCAGTCCCGGGACACGTCAAGGGGTTGATACGCAGTATTTT
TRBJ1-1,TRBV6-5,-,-,CASTTLGTEAFF,TGTGCCAGCACCACCCTAGGCACTGAAGCTTTCTTT
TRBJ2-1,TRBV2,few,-,CASSALQGYEQFF,TGTGCCAGCAGTGCACTACAGGGCTATGAGCAGTTCTTC
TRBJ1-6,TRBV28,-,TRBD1,CASSPGQGDSPLHF,TGTGCCAGCAGCCCGGGACAGGGGGATTCACCCCTCCACTTT
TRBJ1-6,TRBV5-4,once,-,CASSLLGGNSPLHF,TGTGCCAGCAGCTTGCTGGGAGGAAATTCACCCCTCCACTTT